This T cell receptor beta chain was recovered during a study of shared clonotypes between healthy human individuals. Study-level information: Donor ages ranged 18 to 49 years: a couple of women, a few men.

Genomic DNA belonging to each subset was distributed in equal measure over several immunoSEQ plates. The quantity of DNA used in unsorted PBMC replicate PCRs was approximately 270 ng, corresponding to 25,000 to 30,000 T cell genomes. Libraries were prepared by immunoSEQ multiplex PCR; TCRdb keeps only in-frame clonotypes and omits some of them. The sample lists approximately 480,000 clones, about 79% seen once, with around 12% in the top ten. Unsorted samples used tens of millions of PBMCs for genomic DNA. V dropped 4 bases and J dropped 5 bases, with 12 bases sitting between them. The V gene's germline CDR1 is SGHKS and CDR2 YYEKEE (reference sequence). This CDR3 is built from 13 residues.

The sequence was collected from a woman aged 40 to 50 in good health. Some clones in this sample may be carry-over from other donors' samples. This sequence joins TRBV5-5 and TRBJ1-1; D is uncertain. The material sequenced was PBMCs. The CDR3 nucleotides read TGTGCCAGCAGCCCCGCCCGACAAACTGAAGCTTTCTTT. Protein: CASSPARQTEAFF.